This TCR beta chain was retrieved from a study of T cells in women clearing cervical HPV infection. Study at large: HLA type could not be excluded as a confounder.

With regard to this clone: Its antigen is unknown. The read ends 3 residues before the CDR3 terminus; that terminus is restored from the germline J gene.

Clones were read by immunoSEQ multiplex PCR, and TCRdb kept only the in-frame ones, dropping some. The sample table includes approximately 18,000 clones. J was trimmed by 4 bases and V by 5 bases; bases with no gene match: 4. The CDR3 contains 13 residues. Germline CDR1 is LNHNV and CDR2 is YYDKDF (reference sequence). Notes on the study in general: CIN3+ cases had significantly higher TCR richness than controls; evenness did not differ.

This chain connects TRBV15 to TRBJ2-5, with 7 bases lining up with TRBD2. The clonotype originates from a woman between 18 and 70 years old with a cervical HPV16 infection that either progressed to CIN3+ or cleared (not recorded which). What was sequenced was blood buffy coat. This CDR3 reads CATSPGLRETQYF. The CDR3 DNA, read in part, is TGTGCCACCAGCCCGGGACTACGAGAGACC.